This T cell receptor beta chain derives from a study of T cell responses to AZD1222 COVID-19 vaccine. General study results and limits: Sampling that yielded the repertoires occurred only after the peak T cell response. There were vaccine-associated CD4 TCRs across spike, dominant at 160-218 and 743-854. Nearly half of the spike-specific TCRs reportedly recognize variant regions that carry no mutations.

Profiling relied on immunoSEQ multiplex PCR, and the TCRdb table lists in-frame clones only, not all of them. The sample includes approximately 140,000 clones, about 81% of them seen just once. On this clone itself: Its matching antigen is unknown.

Per the germline V gene, CDR1 is SGHDT and CDR2 is YYEEEE. This CDR3 has 13 amino acids. The V end was cut by 1 base, the J end by 0 bases, with 4 bases between. This clonotype was sampled from an adult in good health. This rearrangement joins TRBV5-6 to TRBJ1-1; D uncertain. The starting material was peripheral blood, obtained on day 0 of MenACWY control vaccination. CDR3 region: CASSLTVNTEAFF. DNA for the CDR3: TGTGCCAGCAGCTTGACGGTGAACACTGAAGCTTTCTTT.